This T cell receptor beta chain was sequenced in a study of T-cell memory formation after mild COVID-19. About the study: TCR clusters largely stayed donor specific.

Sample barcodes and UMIs were carried by the TCR alpha and TCR beta cDNA libraries that 5'RACE generated with constant-segment primers. One entry per CDR3 protein, called by TCRdb with MiXCR from the 5' RACE reads. Among around 180,000 distinct CDR3 sequences listed, less than 20% were seen once. Trimming removed 3 bases at V and 6 bases at J, with 11 bases between. This CDR3 has 12 amino acids. Germline-derived CDR1 and CDR2 are DFQATT and SNEGSKA (reference sequence). This clonotype turned up a few times. J is TRBJ1-2 and V is TRBV20-1; a possible D gene is TRBD1 (6 bases). The TCR originated in a man between 18 and 35 years old who had mild COVID-19 (a few samples of this study predate the infection). Cell type and time point are not known. Material for sequencing was PBMCs or a T cell subset sorted from them (not recorded which). CDR3 loop: CSARRQGNGYTF. CDR3 sequence (DNA): TGCAGTGCTAGGCGGCAGGGGAATGGCTACACCTTC.